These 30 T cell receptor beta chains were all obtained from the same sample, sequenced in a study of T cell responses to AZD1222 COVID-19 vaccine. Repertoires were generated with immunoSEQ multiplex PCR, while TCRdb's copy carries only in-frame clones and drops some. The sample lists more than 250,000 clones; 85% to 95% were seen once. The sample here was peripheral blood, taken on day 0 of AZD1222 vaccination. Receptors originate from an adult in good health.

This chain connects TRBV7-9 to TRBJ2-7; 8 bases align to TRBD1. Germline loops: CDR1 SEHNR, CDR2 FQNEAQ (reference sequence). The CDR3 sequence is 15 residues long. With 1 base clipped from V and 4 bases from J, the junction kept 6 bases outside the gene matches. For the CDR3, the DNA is TGTGCCAGCAGCTTAGGTGGACAGGGCAGGTACGAGCAGTACTTC. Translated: CASSLGGQGRYEQYF.

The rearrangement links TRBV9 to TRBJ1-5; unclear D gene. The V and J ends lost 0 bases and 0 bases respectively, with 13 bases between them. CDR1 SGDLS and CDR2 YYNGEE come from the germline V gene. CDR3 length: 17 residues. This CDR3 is CASSVVAGEDSNQPQHF. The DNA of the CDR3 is TGTGCCAGCAGCGTAGTTGCCGGGGAGGATAGCAATCAGCCCCAGCATTTT.

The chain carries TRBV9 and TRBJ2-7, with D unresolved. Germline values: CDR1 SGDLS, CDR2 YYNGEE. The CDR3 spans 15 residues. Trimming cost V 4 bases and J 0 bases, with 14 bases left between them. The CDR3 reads CASSPFSSSSYEQYF. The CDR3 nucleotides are TGTGCCAGCAGCCCCTTCAGCTCTAGCTCCTACGAGCAGTACTTC.

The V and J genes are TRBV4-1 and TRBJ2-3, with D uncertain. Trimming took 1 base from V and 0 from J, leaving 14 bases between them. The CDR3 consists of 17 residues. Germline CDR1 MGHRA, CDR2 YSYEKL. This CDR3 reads CASSQAPLRTSTDTQYF. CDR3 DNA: TGCGCCAGCAGCCAAGCCCCCTTGCGGACCAGCACAGATACGCAGTATTTT.

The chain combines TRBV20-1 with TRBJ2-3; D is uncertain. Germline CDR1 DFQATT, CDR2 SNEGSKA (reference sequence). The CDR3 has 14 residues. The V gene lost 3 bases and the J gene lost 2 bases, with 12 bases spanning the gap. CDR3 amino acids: CSASSVSPTDTQYF. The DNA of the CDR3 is TGCAGTGCTAGTTCGGTTAGCCCCACAGATACGCAGTATTTT.

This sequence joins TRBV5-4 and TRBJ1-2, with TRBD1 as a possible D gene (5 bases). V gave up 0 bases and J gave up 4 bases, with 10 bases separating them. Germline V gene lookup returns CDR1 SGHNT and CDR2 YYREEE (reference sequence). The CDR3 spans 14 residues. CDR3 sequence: CASSLAAGTYGYTF. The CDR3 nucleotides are TGTGCCAGCAGCTTGGCGGCAGGGACCTATGGCTACACCTTC.

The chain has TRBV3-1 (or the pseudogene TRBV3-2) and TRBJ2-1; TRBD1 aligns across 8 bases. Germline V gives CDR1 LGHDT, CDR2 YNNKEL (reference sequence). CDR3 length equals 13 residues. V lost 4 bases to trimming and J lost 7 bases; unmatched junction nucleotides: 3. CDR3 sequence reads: CASSPTGENEQFF. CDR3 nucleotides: TGTGCCAGCAGCCCGACAGGGGAGAATGAGCAGTTCTTC.

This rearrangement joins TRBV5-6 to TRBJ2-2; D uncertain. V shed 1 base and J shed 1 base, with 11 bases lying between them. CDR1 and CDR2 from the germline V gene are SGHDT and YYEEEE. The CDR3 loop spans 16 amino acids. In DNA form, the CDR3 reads TGTGCCAGCAGCTTGAGCCAGATGGGGAACACCGGGGAGCTGTTTTTT. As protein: CASSLSQMGNTGELFF. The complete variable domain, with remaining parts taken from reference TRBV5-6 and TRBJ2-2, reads DAGVTQSPTHLIKTRGQQVTLRCSPKSGHDTVSWYQQALGQGPQFIFQYYEEEERQRGNFPDRFSGHQFPNYSSELNVNALLLGDSALYLCASSLSQMGNTGELFFGEGSRLTVL.

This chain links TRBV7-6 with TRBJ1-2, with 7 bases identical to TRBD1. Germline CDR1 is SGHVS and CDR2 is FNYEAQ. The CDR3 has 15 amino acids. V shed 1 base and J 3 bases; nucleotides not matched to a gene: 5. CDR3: CASSLDTGTDYGYTF. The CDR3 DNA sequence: TGTGCCAGCAGCTTAGATACCGGGACAGACTATGGCTACACCTTC.

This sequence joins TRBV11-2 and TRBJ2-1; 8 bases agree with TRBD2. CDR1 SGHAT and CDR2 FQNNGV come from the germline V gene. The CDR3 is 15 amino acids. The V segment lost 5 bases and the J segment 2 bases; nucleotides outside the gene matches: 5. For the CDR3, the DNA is TGTGCCAGCAGCCGTAGCGGGACTACCTACAATGAGCAGTTCTTC. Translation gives CASSRSGTTYNEQFF.

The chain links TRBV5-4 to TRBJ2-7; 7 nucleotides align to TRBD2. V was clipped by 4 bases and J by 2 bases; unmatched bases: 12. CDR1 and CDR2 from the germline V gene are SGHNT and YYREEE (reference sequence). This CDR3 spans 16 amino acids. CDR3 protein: CASSTFHGGETYEQYF. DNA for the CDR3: TGTGCCAGCAGCACCTTCCATGGGGGGGAGACCTACGAGCAGTACTTC. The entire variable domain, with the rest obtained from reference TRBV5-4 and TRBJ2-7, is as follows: ETGVTQSPTHLIKTRGQQVTLRCSSQSGHNTVSWYQQALGQGPQFIFQYYREEENGRGNFPPRFSGLQFPNYSSELNVNALELDDSALYLCASSTFHGGETYEQYFGPGTRLTVT.

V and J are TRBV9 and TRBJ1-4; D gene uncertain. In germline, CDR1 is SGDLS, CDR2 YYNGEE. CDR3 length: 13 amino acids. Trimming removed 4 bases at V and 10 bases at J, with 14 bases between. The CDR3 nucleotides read TGTGCCAGCAGCTCGCGGCCTGTCGGAAAACTGTTTTTT. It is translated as CASSSRPVGKLFF.

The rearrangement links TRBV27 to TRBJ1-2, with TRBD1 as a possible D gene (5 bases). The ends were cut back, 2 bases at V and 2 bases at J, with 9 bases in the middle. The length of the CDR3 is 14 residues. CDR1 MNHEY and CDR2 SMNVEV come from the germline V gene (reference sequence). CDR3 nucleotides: TGTGCCAGCAGTTTAACAGGAGAGAACTATGGCTACACCTTC. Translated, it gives CASSLTGENYGYTF.

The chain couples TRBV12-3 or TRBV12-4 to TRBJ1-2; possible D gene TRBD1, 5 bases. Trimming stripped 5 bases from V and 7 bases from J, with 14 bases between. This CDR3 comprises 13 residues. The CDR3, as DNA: TGTGCCAGCAGTCGGGGCCAAACAGGTGGCTACACCTTC. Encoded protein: CASSRGQTGGYTF.

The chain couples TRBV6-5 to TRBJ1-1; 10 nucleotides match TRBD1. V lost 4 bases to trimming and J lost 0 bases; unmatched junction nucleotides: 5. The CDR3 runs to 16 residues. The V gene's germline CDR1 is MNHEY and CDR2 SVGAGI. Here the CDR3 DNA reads TGTGCCAGCAGTTCGGACAGGGGGAGGATGAACACTGAAGCTTTCTTT. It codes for CASSSDRGRMNTEAFF.

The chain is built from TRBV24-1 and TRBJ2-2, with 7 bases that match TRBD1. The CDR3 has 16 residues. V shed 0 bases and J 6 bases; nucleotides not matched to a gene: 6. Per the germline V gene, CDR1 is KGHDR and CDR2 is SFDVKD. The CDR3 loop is CATSDLLQGIPGELFF. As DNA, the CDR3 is TGTGCCACCAGTGATTTGCTACAGGGGATCCCCGGGGAGCTGTTTTTT.

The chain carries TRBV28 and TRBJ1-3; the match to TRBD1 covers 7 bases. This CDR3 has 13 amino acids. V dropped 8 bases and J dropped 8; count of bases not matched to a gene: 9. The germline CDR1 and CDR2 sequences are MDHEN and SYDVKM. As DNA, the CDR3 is TGTGCCAGCCAGAATCCTCAGGGGGACACCATATATTTT. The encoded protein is CASQNPQGDTIYF.

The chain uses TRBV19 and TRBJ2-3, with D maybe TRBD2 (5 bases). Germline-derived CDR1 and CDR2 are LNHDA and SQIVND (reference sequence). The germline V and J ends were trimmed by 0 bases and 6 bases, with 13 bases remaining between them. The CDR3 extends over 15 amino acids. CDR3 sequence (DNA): TGTGCCAGTAGTATAGAACGGGGAGTTTTGGATACGCAGTATTTT. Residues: CASSIERGVLDTQYF.

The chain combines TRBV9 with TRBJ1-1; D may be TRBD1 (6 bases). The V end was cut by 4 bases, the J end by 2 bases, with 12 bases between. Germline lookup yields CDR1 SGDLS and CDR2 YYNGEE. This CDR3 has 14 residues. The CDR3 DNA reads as TGTGCCAGCAGCCCAGGGACATTTAACACTGAAGCTTTCTTT. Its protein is CASSPGTFNTEAFF.

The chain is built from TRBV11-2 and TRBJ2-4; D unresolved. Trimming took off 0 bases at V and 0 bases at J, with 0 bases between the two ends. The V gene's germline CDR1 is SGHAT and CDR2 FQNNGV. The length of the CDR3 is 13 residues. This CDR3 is CASSLEAKNIQYF. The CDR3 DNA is TGTGCCAGCAGCTTAGAAGCCAAAAACATTCAGTACTTC.

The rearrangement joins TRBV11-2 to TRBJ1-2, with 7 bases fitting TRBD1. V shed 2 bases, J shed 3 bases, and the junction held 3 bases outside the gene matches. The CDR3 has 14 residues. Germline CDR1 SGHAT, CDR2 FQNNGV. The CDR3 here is CASSLTDRDYGYTF. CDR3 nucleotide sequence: TGTGCCAGCAGCTTAACCGACAGGGACTATGGCTACACCTTC.

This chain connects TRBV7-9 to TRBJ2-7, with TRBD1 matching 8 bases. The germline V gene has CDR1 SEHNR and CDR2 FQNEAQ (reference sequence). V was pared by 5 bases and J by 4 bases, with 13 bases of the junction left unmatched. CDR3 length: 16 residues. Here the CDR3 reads CASSPGARGLKYEQYF. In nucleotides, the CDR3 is TGTGCCAGCAGCCCAGGGGCCAGGGGGCTTAAGTACGAGCAGTACTTC.

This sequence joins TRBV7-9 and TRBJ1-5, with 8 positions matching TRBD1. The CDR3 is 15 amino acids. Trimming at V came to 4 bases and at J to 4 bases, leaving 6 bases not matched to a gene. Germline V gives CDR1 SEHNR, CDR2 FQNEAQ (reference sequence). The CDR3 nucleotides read TGTGCCAGCAGCTCGACAGGGGCTCGGAATCAGCCCCAGCATTTT. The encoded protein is CASSSTGARNQPQHF.

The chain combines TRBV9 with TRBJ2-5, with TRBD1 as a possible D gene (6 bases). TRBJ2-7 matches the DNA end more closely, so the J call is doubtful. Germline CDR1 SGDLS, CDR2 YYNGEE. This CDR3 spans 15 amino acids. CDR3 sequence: CASSVGSGVWYEQYF. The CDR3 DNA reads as TGTGCCAGCAGCGTAGGGTCAGGGGTATGGTACGAGCAGTACTTC.

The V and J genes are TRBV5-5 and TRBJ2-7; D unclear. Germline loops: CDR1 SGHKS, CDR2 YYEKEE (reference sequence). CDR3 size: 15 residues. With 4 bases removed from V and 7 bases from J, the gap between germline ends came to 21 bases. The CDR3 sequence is CASSGPLTGLGEQYF. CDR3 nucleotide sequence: TGTGCCAGCAGCGGACCATTGACTGGCCTGGGGGAGCAGTACTTC.

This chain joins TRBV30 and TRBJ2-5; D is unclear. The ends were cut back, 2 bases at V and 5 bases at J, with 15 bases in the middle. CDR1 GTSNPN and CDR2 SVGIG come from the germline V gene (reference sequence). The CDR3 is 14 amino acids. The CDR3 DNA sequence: TGTGCCTGGAGTCAAGGGATAGACCTGGAGACCCAGTACTTC. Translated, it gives CAWSQGIDLETQYF.

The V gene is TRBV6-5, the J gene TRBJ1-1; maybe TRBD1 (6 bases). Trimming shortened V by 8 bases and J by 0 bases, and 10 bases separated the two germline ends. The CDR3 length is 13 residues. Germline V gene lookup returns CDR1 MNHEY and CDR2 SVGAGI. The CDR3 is CASQGPMNTEAFF. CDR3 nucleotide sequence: TGTGCCAGCCAGGGGCCCATGAACACTGAAGCTTTCTTT.

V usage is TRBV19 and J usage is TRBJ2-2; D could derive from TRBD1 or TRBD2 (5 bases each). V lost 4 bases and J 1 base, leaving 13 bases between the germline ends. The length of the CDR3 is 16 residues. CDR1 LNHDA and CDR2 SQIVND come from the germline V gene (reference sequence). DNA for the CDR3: TGTGCCAGTAGTAAGGGGCGGGCAGAGAACACCGGGGAGCTGTTTTTT. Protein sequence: CASSKGRAENTGELFF.

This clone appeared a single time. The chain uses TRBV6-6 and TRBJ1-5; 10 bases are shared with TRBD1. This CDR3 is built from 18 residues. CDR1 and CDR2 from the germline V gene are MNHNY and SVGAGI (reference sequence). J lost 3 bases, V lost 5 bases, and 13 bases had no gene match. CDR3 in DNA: TGTGCCAGCAGTCCCACATACGGGACAGGGGAGGCCAATCAGCCCCAGCATTTT. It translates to CASSPTYGTGEANQPQHF.

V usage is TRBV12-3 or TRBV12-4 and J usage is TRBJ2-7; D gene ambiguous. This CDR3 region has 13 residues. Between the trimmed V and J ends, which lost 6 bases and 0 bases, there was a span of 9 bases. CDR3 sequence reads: CASRSILSYEQYF. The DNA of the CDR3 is TGTGCCAGCAGATCCATTCTCTCCTACGAGCAGTACTTC.